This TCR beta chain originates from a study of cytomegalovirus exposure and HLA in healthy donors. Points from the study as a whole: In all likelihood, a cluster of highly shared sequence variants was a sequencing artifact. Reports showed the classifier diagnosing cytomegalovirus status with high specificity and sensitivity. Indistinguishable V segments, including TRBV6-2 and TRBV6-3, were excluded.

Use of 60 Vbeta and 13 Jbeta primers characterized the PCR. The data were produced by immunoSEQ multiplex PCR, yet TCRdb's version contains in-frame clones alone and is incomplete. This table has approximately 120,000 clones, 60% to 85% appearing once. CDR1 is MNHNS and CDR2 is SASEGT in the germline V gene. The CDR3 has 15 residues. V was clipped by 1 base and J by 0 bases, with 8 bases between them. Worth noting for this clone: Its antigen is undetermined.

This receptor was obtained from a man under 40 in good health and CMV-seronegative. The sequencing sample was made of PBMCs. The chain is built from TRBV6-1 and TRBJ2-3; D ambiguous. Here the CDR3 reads CASSEVQSSTDTQYF. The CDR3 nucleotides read TGTGCCAGCAGTGAAGTACAGTCTAGCACAGATACGCAGTATTTT.